The 23 T cell receptor beta chains given below trace back to one sample, sequenced in a study of shared clonotypes between healthy human individuals. Measured with immunoSEQ multiplex PCR; TCRdb has only the in-frame clones, and not every one. The sample shows more than 1.2 million clones, around 98.5% of them seen only once. The specimen sequenced was naive CD4+ T cells sorted from blood. Subset specified: CD45RA+ positively selected. Source of these receptors: a man in his thirties or forties in good health.

V is TRBV2 and J is TRBJ2-2, with TRBD1 identical over 10 bases. The V gene end was trimmed by 1 base and the J gene end by 4 bases; junction bases not matched to a gene: 0. CDR1 is SNHLY and CDR2 is FYNNEI in the germline V gene. The CDR3 contains 15 residues. CDR3 loop: CASSEGTGGTGELFF. CDR3 DNA: TGTGCCAGCAGTGAAGGGACAGGGGGCACCGGGGAGCTGTTTTTT.

This CDR3 reads CAIRGGGPLPQETQYF. The CDR3 DNA is TGTGCCATTAGAGGGGGAGGGCCCCTACCTCAAGAGACCCAGTACTTC. The rearrangement joins TRBV10-3 to TRBJ2-5, with D perhaps TRBD2 (7 bases). With 9 bases removed from V and 2 bases from J, the gap between germline ends came to 22 bases. Germline V gives CDR1 ENHRY, CDR2 SYGVKD. This CDR3 is 16 amino acids long.

The gene calls are TRBV7-6 and TRBJ2-2, with D perhaps assigned TRBD1 or TRBD2 (5 bases each). CDR1 and CDR2 (germline): SGHVS, FNYEAQ. This CDR3 spans 16 amino acids. V lost 5 bases to trimming and J lost 2 bases, with 15 bases between them. DNA of the CDR3: TGTGCCAGCAGCGCGAACGGGGACCTCAACACCGGGGAGCTGTTTTTT. It yields the protein CASSANGDLNTGELFF.

The chain uses TRBV10-3 and TRBJ2-2; no reliable D call. The germline CDR1 and CDR2 sequences are ENHRY and SYGVKD. The CDR3 has 13 residues. Trimming left V 3 bases short and J 8 bases short, with 10 bases between. The CDR3 sequence: CAISDQDLGELFF. In DNA, the CDR3 is TGTGCCATCAGTGATCAGGATCTGGGGGAGCTGTTTTTT.

This chain connects TRBV28 to TRBJ2-3; unclear D gene. The CDR3 runs 15 residues. Germline V CDR1 and CDR2: MDHEN, SYDVKM. V lost 8 bases, J lost 4 bases, and 19 bases lay in between. For the CDR3, the DNA is TGTGCCAGCCACCAATCGGCCGTTGAGGCAGATACGCAGTATTTT. This sequence encodes CASHQSAVEADTQYF. The full variable domain, in which reference TRBV28 and TRBJ2-3 provide the parts outside the CDR3, is DVKVTQSSRYLVKRTGEKVFLECVQDMDHENMFWYRQDPGLGLRLIYFSYDVKMKEKGDIPEGYSVSREKKERFSLILESASTNQTSMYLCASHQSAVEADTQYFGPGTRLTVL.

The chain is built from TRBV7-3 and TRBJ2-2; D gene unclear. The CDR3 covers 13 residues. Germline CDR1 reads SGHTA; CDR2 reads FQGTGA. Trimming stripped 2 bases from V and 12 bases from J, with 13 bases between. This CDR3 reads CASSLAASLQLFF. The DNA of the CDR3 is TGTGCCAGCAGCTTAGCGGCAAGTTTGCAGCTGTTTTTT.

The chain joins TRBV19 to TRBJ2-3; 15 positions match TRBD2. Germline CDR1 and CDR2: LNHDA and SQIVND (reference sequence). Trimming removed 6 bases from V and 2 bases from J; junction bases left unmatched: 3. This CDR3 spans 16 amino acids. CDR3 amino acids: CASRGTSGRPTDTQYF. The CDR3 DNA follows: TGTGCCAGTAGAGGGACTAGCGGGAGGCCCACAGATACGCAGTATTTT.

The V and J genes are TRBV5-4 and TRBJ1-4, with unresolved D. Germline assignment: CDR1 SGHNT and CDR2 YYREEE (reference sequence). There are 15 residues in the CDR3. Trimming shortened V by 5 bases and J by 4 bases, and 15 bases separated the two germline ends. CDR3 residues: CASSSRSKGNEKLFF. The CDR3 coding sequence is TGTGCCAGCAGTAGTAGGAGTAAGGGTAATGAAAAACTGTTTTTT.

The genes are TRBV30 and TRBJ1-1, with D unresolved. Germline V gene sequence: CDR1 GTSNPN, CDR2 SVGIG (reference sequence). This CDR3 region has 10 residues. The CDR3 bases are TGTGCAGGGAAAAACACTGAAGCTTTCTTT. As protein: CAGKNTEAFF. Complete variable domain (other parts from reference TRBV30 and TRBJ1-1): SQTIHQWPATLVQPVGSPLSLECTVEGTSNPNLYWYRQAAGRGLQLLFYSVGIGQISSEVPQNLSASRPQDRQFILSSKKLLLSDSGFYLCAGKNTEAFFGQGTRLTVV.

The CDR3 is CASSPLAGDGTEAFF. CDR3 bases: TGCGCCAGCAGCCCCCTCGCAGGGGACGGCACTGAAGCTTTCTTT. The chain combines TRBV5-1 with TRBJ1-1; D is perhaps TRBD1 (6 bases). Germline CDR1 and CDR2: SGHRS and YFSETQ. Deletions cut 4 bases from V and 4 bases from J, with 17 bases between. The CDR3 consists of 15 residues. The full variable domain, with the rest looked up from reference TRBV5-1 and TRBJ1-1, is KAGVTQTPRYLIKTRGQQVTLSCSPISGHRSVSWYQQTPGQGLQFLFEYFSETQRNKGNFPGRFSGRQFSNSRSEMNVSTLELGDSALYLCASSPLAGDGTEAFFGQGTRLTVV.

The rearrangement links TRBV9 to TRBJ1-4; TRBD1 agrees at 7 bases. The CDR3 has 17 residues. The germline V gene has CDR1 SGDLS and CDR2 YYNGEE. J was trimmed by 3 bases and V by 3 bases; bases with no gene match: 11. CDR3 DNA: TGTGCCAGCAGCGACGACAGGGACGCAGGGGCTAATGAAAAACTGTTTTTT. This sequence encodes CASSDDRDAGANEKLFF.

The chain combines TRBV19 with TRBJ1-5; 7 bases align to TRBD1. CDR1 is LNHDA and CDR2 is SQIVND in the germline V gene (reference sequence). The junction had 7 bases not matched to a gene; V was cut back by 5 bases and J by 6 bases. The CDR3 is made up of 14 amino acids. CDR3 region: CASSPTGRSQPQHF. The CDR3 nucleotides read TGTGCCAGTAGTCCGACAGGGAGGAGTCAGCCCCAGCATTTT.

The chain joins TRBV5-1 to TRBJ2-5, with 9 nucleotides matching TRBD2. Germline CDR1 SGHRS, CDR2 YFSETQ. This CDR3 has 16 residues. Unmatched junction bases numbered 10, after V lost 0 bases and J lost 7 bases. The CDR3 loop reads CASSLAPGLAQPTQYF. Written as DNA, the CDR3 is TGCGCCAGCAGCTTGGCCCCGGGACTAGCACAGCCGACCCAGTACTTC.

This chain joins TRBV28 and TRBJ2-5, with TRBD2 matching 11 bases. The CDR3 has 16 amino acids. Germline CDR1 and CDR2: MDHEN and SYDVKM. V was clipped by 10 bases and J by 1 base; unmatched bases: 11. The CDR3: CATNYVLAGAQETQYF. DNA for the CDR3: TGTGCCACCAATTACGTACTAGCGGGGGCCCAAGAGACCCAGTACTTC.

The chain is built from TRBV30 and TRBJ2-7; 11 positions agree with TRBD2. CDR1 and CDR2 (germline): GTSNPN, SVGIG (reference sequence). This CDR3 comprises 14 residues. Trimming took 0 bases from V and 7 from J; bases not matched to a gene: 5. This chain's CDR3 is CAWSVLAGVGEQYF. CDR3 coding DNA: TGTGCCTGGAGTGTACTAGCGGGAGTGGGGGAGCAGTACTTC.

V and J are TRBV5-5 and TRBJ1-5; 7 nucleotides align to TRBD1. The CDR3 extends over 14 amino acids. The V gene end was trimmed by 3 bases and the J gene end by 4 bases; junction bases not matched to a gene: 4. The germline V gene has CDR1 SGHKS and CDR2 YYEKEE (reference sequence). CDR3 sequence: CASSSGTANQPQHF. In DNA form, the CDR3 reads TGTGCCAGCAGCTCCGGGACAGCGAATCAGCCCCAGCATTTT.

Here the CDR3 reads CASSPPSGLAEFF. The CDR3 DNA is TGTGCCAGCTCACCACCATCGGGACTAGCGGAGTTCTTC. This sequence joins TRBV18 and TRBJ2-1; 11 bases are a match to TRBD2. The CDR3 totals 13 residues. V trimming: 0 bases; J trimming: 14 bases; junction bases outside the gene matches: 3. Germline CDR1 and CDR2: KGHSH and LQKENI.

The rearrangement uses TRBV28 and TRBJ1-5; no clear D. V lost 6 bases, J lost 6 bases, and 12 bases lay in between. CDR3 length equals 13 residues. Germline CDR1 and CDR2: MDHEN and SYDVKM. DNA of the CDR3: TGTGCCAGCAGCCCAGGTGTGGGTCAGCCCCAGCATTTT. Its translation is CASSPGVGQPQHF. Drawing the rest from reference TRBV28 and TRBJ1-5, the complete variable domain is DVKVTQSSRYLVKRTGEKVFLECVQDMDHENMFWYRQDPGLGLRLIYFSYDVKMKEKGDIPEGYSVSREKKERFSLILESASTNQTSMYLCASSPGVGQPQHFGDGTRLSIL.

The chain links TRBV5-1 to TRBJ2-7; weak D call: TRBD1 (6 bases). Germline CDR1 and CDR2: SGHRS and YFSETQ. The CDR3 is made up of 14 amino acids. The V end was cut by 0 bases, the J end by 3 bases, with 10 bases between. CDR3 amino acids: CASSLDRVGYEQYF. In DNA form, the CDR3 reads TGCGCCAGCAGCTTGGACAGGGTAGGCTACGAGCAGTACTTC.

This rearrangement joins TRBV28 to TRBJ2-1, with D possibly being TRBD1 (5 bases). The CDR3 loop spans 15 amino acids. In germline, CDR1 is MDHEN, CDR2 SYDVKM. V lost 7 bases and J lost 10, with 23 bases in between. The CDR3 DNA sequence: TGTGCCAGCACCACCGCCCCACAAGGGGTTGGCGAGCAGTTCTTC. Translation gives CASTTAPQGVGEQFF.

The chain employs TRBV19 and TRBJ2-2; 10 bases map to TRBD2. The germline V gene has CDR1 LNHDA and CDR2 SQIVND (reference sequence). The V segment lost 3 bases and the J segment 6 bases; nucleotides outside the gene matches: 7. The CDR3 spans 16 residues. DNA for the CDR3: TGTGCCAGTAGTATCCCTAGCGGGAGATCGTCCGGGGAGCTGTTTTTT. It encodes CASSIPSGRSSGELFF.

A remark on this clone: Distinct nucleotide sequences in the sample also encode this CDR3. The rearrangement joins TRBV18 to TRBJ2-3; no definite D call. CDR1 and CDR2 from the germline V gene are KGHSH and LQKENI. Trimming stripped 2 bases from V and 2 bases from J, with 8 bases between. This CDR3 region has 14 residues. CDR3 nucleotide sequence: TGTGCCAGCTCACCAGTACCAAACACAGATACGCAGTATTTT. Residues: CASSPVPNTDTQYF.

Comment on this clone: Other DNA sequences in this sample translate to the same CDR3. This chain links TRBV28 with TRBJ1-5; 8 nucleotides align to TRBD1. The CDR3 covers 14 residues. The germline V gene encodes CDR1 MDHEN and CDR2 SYDVKM. With V trimmed by 5 bases and J by 7 bases, 7 bases remained unmatched. The CDR3 DNA follows: TGTGCCAGCAGTCCCGGGACAGGCTACCAGCCCCAGCATTTT. Its protein is CASSPGTGYQPQHF.